This record covers a single T cell receptor (beta chain). The data stem from a study of blood T cell repertoires in COVID-19. As for the study in general: Specimens from acute and convalescent COVID-19 originated in the United States, Italy and Spain. The analysed material was cDNA or gDNA that came from T cells, B-cell-depleted T cells, or PBMCs.

V trimming: 5 bases; J trimming: 6 bases; junction bases outside the gene matches: 5. The V gene's germline CDR1 is KGHSH and CDR2 LQKENI. The CDR3 spans 14 residues. Source study methods: Amplification from reference gene primers served as the basis for estimated nucleated cell counts. TCRdb's table, derived via immunoSEQ multiplex PCR, lists solely in-frame clones and lacks some. V and J calls and clone size come straight from that table; D and trimming were deduced from the DNA. The data show roughly 87,000 clones, more than 70% seen once. The clonotype comes from a man aged 45-65 years with active COVID-19. The genes are TRBV18 and TRBJ1-5, with 9 bases fitting TRBD1. What was sequenced was peripheral blood. The CDR3 coding sequence is TGTGCCAGCTCATCACAGGGGGCGGCTCAGCCCCAGCATTTT. It translates to CASSSQGAAQPQHF.